What follows is one TCR beta chain and its context. This specimen belongs to a study of blood T cell repertoires in COVID-19. Looking at the study overall: Sample material is recorded as cDNA or gDNA derived from T cells, B-cell-depleted T cells, or PBMCs.

This CDR3 spans 16 amino acids. Trimming cost V 4 bases and J 0 bases, with 12 bases left between them. Per germline, CDR1 LGHNA and CDR2 YSLEER. Under the authors' procedure: Scientists estimated how many nucleated cells there were by amplifying reference gene primers. Using immunoSEQ multiplex PCR, the repertoire was profiled, and TCRdb retains in-frame clones only, with some absent. The V and J calls and clone size were taken over from that table, and D and trimming were inferred from the DNA. Of 100,000 to 150,000 clones in the sample, about four fifths were seen once. Sequencing used peripheral blood. This receptor was identified in a man aged 40-49 years with active or convalescent COVID-19. This chain uses TRBV4-3 with TRBJ1-4; D might be TRBD1 (5 bases). CDR3 region: CASSLSRTSTNEKLFF. The CDR3 coding sequence is TGCGCCAGCAGCCTTTCCAGGACATCAACTAATGAAAAACTGTTTTTT.